These 5 T cell receptor beta chains were sequenced from one sample in a study of sequential checkpoint blockade in melanoma. Using immunoSEQ multiplex PCR, the repertoire was profiled, and TCRdb retains in-frame clones only, with some absent. The sample has about 37,000 clones, roughly a third seen once. The treatment denotes: randomized to nivolumab then ipilimumab (arm A) or the reverse (arm B). The sequences come from tumor tissue (inferred from file names), collected from a patient given nivolumab and ipilimumab in sequence. The origin of the receptors is a human donor with melanoma.

CDR3 in DNA: TGCGCCAGCAGCTTGGGGCCTAGCGGGGCCTCCTTCTCCTACGAGCAGTACTTC. This codes for CASSLGPSGASFSYEQYF. The genes are TRBV5-1 and TRBJ2-7; 9 bases are shared with TRBD2. This CDR3 comprises 18 residues. The trim removed 0 bases at V and 0 bases at J, leaving 10 bases unmatched. The germline CDR1 and CDR2 sequences are SGHRS and YFSETQ.

The chain recombines TRBV6-8 with TRBJ1-1, with TRBD1 matching over 12 bases. V lost 3 bases to trimming and J lost 3 bases; unmatched junction nucleotides: 2. The CDR3 consists of 15 residues. In germline, CDR1 is MNHGY, CDR2 SAAAGT. The CDR3 sequence is CASSYGTGGDTEAFF. CDR3 nucleotides: TGTGCCAGCAGTTATGGGACAGGGGGCGACACTGAAGCTTTCTTT.

This clone was observed a few times. This chain connects TRBV11-3 to TRBJ2-7; 8 positions match TRBD2. The ends lost 1 base at V and 3 bases at J; junction bases unmatched: 11. Germline CDR1 SGHNT, CDR2 YENEEA. This CDR3 region has 17 residues. Here the CDR3 DNA reads TGTGCCAGCAGCTTAGTCGTTCATTCGGGACTAGACTACGAGCAGTACTTC. Its translation: CASSLVVHSGLDYEQYF.

The chain links TRBV6-8 to TRBJ2-1, with TRBD1 identical over 7 bases. CDR3 length: 17 residues. The V segment lost 2 bases and the J segment 4 bases; nucleotides outside the gene matches: 11. Germline values: CDR1 MNHGY, CDR2 SAAAGT. This CDR3 is CASSYNIGDSSYNEQFF. In nucleotides, the CDR3 is TGTGCCAGCAGTTACAATATAGGGGACAGTAGTTACAATGAGCAGTTCTTC.

This clone was picked up a small number of times. The chain joins TRBV11-3 to TRBJ2-3; D remains unclear. Germline CDR1 is SGHNT and CDR2 is YENEEA. V dropped 0 bases and J dropped 2 bases, with 6 bases sitting between them. This CDR3 has 14 residues. The CDR3 sequence is CASSLDRSTDTQYF. The DNA for the CDR3 is TGTGCCAGCAGCTTAGACAGGTCCACAGATACGCAGTATTTT.